This is a list of T cell receptor beta chains from one sample in a study of blood T cell repertoires in COVID-19. Profiling relied on immunoSEQ multiplex PCR, and the TCRdb table lists in-frame clones only, not all of them. Among about 250,000 clones listed, approximately 85% were seen once. Sample: PBMCs or T cells enriched from blood (not recorded which). The receptors derive from a woman aged 45-59 years with acute COVID-19. CDR3s include the opening cysteine and the closing phenylalanine or tryptophan. D genes are given only for firm matches. Clone size appears in some rows only: once, few, many, or a class for an expanded clone.

clone_size j_call v_call d_call cdr3_aa cdr3_nt
- TRBJ1-2 TRBV29-1 TRBD1 CSVLPGTGGVGGYGYTF TGCAGCGTCCTCCCCGGGACAGGGGGCGTCGGTGGCTATGGCTACACCTTC
- TRBJ2-7 TRBV30 TRBD2 CAWYSGEMYF TGTGCCTGGTATAGCGGGGAGATGTACTTC
- TRBJ1-2 TRBV9 TRBD1 CASRDQGVSGIGGYTF TGTGCCAGCAGGGATCAGGGGGTATCCGGAATTGGTGGCTACACCTTC
- TRBJ1-1 TRBV28 TRBD1 CASSLSGTGRFTEAFF TGTGCCAGCAGTTTATCTGGGACAGGGAGATTCACTGAAGCTTTCTTT
- TRBJ1-2 TRBV30 - CAWSGLFGYTF TGTGCCTGGAGTGGACTTTTTGGCTACACCTTC
- TRBJ2-1 TRBV6-5 TRBD2 CASDSGVINEQFF TGTGCCAGCGATAGCGGGGTTATCAATGAGCAGTTCTTC
- TRBJ1-6 TRBV25-1 TRBD1 CATTGQAHSPLHF TGTGCCACTACGGGACAGGCCCATTCACCCCTCCACTTT
- TRBJ1-2 TRBV7-8 TRBD1 CASSYKLTGGSEGYTF TGTGCCAGCAGCTATAAACTGACAGGGGGCTCGGAGGGCTACACCTTC
- TRBJ2-1 TRBV6-6 - CASSYGGASDEQFF TGTGCCAGCAGTTACGGGGGGGCTTCGGATGAGCAGTTCTTC
- TRBJ1-3 TRBV2 - CASRIDSSSGNTIYF TGTGCCAGCCGAATCGACAGTTCCTCTGGAAACACCATATATTTT
- TRBJ2-2 TRBV11-2 - CASSLDQGLLPFTGELFF TGTGCCAGCAGCTTAGATCAGGGACTCTTGCCGTTTACCGGGGAGCTGTTTTTT
- TRBJ2-3 TRBV6-6 - CASSSRGAKDTQYF TGTGCCAGCAGTTCTCGGGGGGCAAAAGATACGCAGTATTTT
- TRBJ1-2 TRBV27 TRBD1 CASSLAGGGYGYTF TGTGCCAGCAGTTTGGCAGGGGGCGGCTATGGCTACACCTTC
- TRBJ2-4 TRBV11-1 - CASSLERVTKNIQYF TGTGCCAGCAGCTTAGAGAGGGTAACCAAAAACATTCAGTACTTC
- TRBJ2-5 TRBV13 TRBD1 CASSNRGDKYQETQYF TGTGCCAGCAGCAACAGGGGGGACAAGTACCAAGAGACCCAGTACTTC
- TRBJ2-2 TRBV7-2 - CASSPVGSPNAGELFF TGTGCCAGCAGCCCGGTCGGTTCCCCGAACGCCGGGGAGCTGTTTTTT
- TRBJ1-4 TRBV2 TRBD1 CASAAGTGGLANEKLFF TGTGCCAGCGCGGCCGGGACAGGGGGTTTGGCTAATGAAAAACTGTTTTTT
- TRBJ2-7 TRBV15 - CATSRPGVTYEQYF TGTGCCACCAGCAGGCCAGGGGTTACCTACGAGCAGTACTTC
- TRBJ1-2 TRBV6-5 - CASSRGQLNYGYTF TGTGCCAGCAGTAGAGGACAGTTAAACTATGGCTACACCTTC
- TRBJ1-6 TRBV6-2/TRBV6-3 TRBD1 CASSYPPAGGNSPLHF TGTGCCAGCAGTTACCCCCCGGCAGGGGGCAATTCACCCCTCCACTTT
- TRBJ2-3 TRBV19 TRBD1 CASSDPGQGTDTQYF TGTGCCAGTAGTGATCCGGGACAGGGCACAGATACGCAGTATTTT
- TRBJ2-7 TRBV19 - CASSKITGGGSYEQYF TGTGCCAGTAGTAAAATCACTGGGGGAGGAAGCTACGAGCAGTACTTC
- TRBJ2-1 TRBV11-3 TRBD2 CASSSQSGGTINEQFF TGTGCCAGCAGTTCGCAAAGCGGGGGGACTATCAATGAGCAGTTCTTC
once TRBJ2-1 TRBV7-8 TRBD2 CASSLIRRGGGNEQFF TGTGCCAGCAGCTTAATACGGCGGGGGGGAGGGAATGAGCAGTTCTTC
- TRBJ1-2 TRBV30 TRBD1 CAWSGAGGRYGYTF TGTGCCTGGAGTGGCGCAGGGGGCCGTTATGGCTACACCTTC
- TRBJ2-7 TRBV7-9 - CASSPERLSSYEQYF TGTGCCAGCAGCCCCGAGCGACTGAGCTCCTACGAGCAGTACTTC
- TRBJ1-2 TRBV4-2 - CASSHLRDFNYGYTF TGTGCCAGCAGCCACCTCCGGGACTTTAACTATGGCTACACCTTC
- TRBJ1-2 TRBV5-6 TRBD1 CASSWRGPGYTF TGTGCCAGCAGCTGGAGGGGGCCTGGCTACACCTTC
few TRBJ1-5 TRBV7-9 - CASSLYQGSNQPQHF TGTGCCAGCAGCTTATATCAGGGGAGCAATCAGCCCCAGCATTTT
once TRBJ2-2 TRBV19 TRBD1 CASNPRAGQGYTGELFF TGTGCCAGTAACCCCAGGGCGGGACAGGGCTACACCGGGGAGCTGTTTTTT
- TRBJ1-1 TRBV19 TRBD1 CASSIQGGYTEAFF TGTGCCAGTAGTATCCAAGGGGGCTACACTGAAGCTTTCTTT
- TRBJ1-5 TRBV5-6 TRBD1 CASSLRGTGGNQPQHF TGTGCCAGCAGCTTGAGAGGGACAGGCGGAAATCAGCCCCAGCATTTT
- TRBJ2-7 TRBV3-1/TRBV3-2 TRBD2 CASSARLLAGASYEQYF TGTGCCAGCAGCGCCCGCTTGCTAGCGGGGGCTTCCTACGAGCAGTACTTC
- TRBJ1-2 TRBV5-1 - CASSFGGNDYGYTF TGCGCCAGCAGCTTTGGAGGAAACGACTATGGCTACACCTTC
- TRBJ2-3 TRBV24-1 TRBD1 CATSDRTGGTQYF TGTGCCACCAGTGATCGGACAGGGGGTACGCAGTATTTT
- TRBJ2-2 TRBV14 - CASSPYTGELFF TGTGCCAGCAGCCCCTACACCGGGGAGCTGTTTTTT
few TRBJ1-1 TRBV7-6 - CASSSKTGEAFF TGTGCCAGCAGCTCGAAAACAGGTGAAGCTTTCTTT
- TRBJ1-3 TRBV29-1 TRBD1 CSARTGENTIYF TGCAGCGCCCGCACAGGGGAGAACACCATATATTTT
once TRBJ1-5 TRBV4-3 - CASSQDHRQPQHF TGCGCCAGCAGCCAAGATCACCGGCAGCCCCAGCATTTT
- TRBJ1-1 TRBV29-1 TRBD1 CSATGGFGNTEAFF TGCAGCGCTACAGGGGGCTTCGGGAACACTGAAGCTTTCTTT
- TRBJ1-5 TRBV19 - CASSVGGRSSNQPQHF TGTGCCAGTAGTGTAGGGGGGCGAAGTAGCAATCAGCCCCAGCATTTT
few TRBJ1-2 TRBV4-2 TRBD1 CASSQSGTGEGYTF TGTGCCAGCAGCCAATCCGGGACAGGGGAAGGCTACACCTTC
few TRBJ1-5 TRBV30 - CAWSMWTENQPQHF TGTGCCTGGAGTATGTGGACAGAGAATCAGCCCCAGCATTTT
- TRBJ2-2 TRBV5-1 TRBD2 CASSLLGLAGGTGELFF TGCGCCAGCAGCCTACTCGGACTAGCGGGGGGCACCGGGGAGCTGTTTTTT
- TRBJ2-3 TRBV27 TRBD2 CASTRSGTRTDTQYF TGTGCCAGCACCCGTAGCGGGACCCGCACAGATACGCAGTATTTT
- TRBJ1-2 TRBV25-1 - CASSEGGPYGYTF TGTGCCAGCAGTGAAGGAGGGCCCTATGGCTACACCTTC
- TRBJ1-6 TRBV7-9 - CASSLGQESPLHF TGTGCCAGCAGCTTAGGCCAGGAATCACCCCTCCACTTT
- TRBJ1-5 TRBV6-1 - CASSESRSQPQHF TGTGCCAGCAGTGAGTCAAGGAGTCAGCCCCAGCATTTT